The clone carrying this T cell receptor beta chain has a handful of counts. Its antigen is still unknown. The entry originates in a study of molecular identifiers for immune sequencing clone quantification. Findings and caveats of the study: Whereas clones above 20 RNA copies held under 1% of naive-cell molecules, they held over 98% of effector molecules. Sizes of clones that are highly expanded could be underestimated (if identical TCR molecules share a barcode).

Each library that profiled naive CD8 cells came from about 20,000 to 1,000,000 sorted cells with 10%, 30% or 50% RNA. A CD8+CD4-CCR7+CD45RA+ gate was used to sort naive CD8 T cells. Using its own MiXCR run on the PCR reads, TCRdb lists one record per CDR3 protein. Here the sample spans 460,000 or so distinct CDR3 sequences, about a fifth being singletons. V was clipped by 3 bases and J by 3 bases; unmatched bases: 4. The CDR3 is made up of 15 amino acids. Germline lookup yields CDR1 LNHDA and CDR2 SQIVND (reference sequence). The TCR sequence derives from a human donor in good health. Some libraries in this study had Jurkat cell RNA spiked in. The V gene is TRBV19, the J gene TRBJ2-1; 8 positions agree with TRBD2. Sequencing used naive CD8+ T cells from blood, with Jurkat cell RNA spiked in. Subset specified: FACS-sorted CD8+CD4-CCR7+CD45RA+ naive T cells. CDR3 loop: CASSMWAGGYNEQFF. In DNA, the CDR3 is TGTGCCAGTAGTATGTGGGCGGGGGGCTACAATGAGCAGTTCTTC.